This passage covers 20 T cell receptor beta chains from one sample sequenced in a study of T cell responses to AZD1222 COVID-19 vaccine (dated by TCRdb to 2020 to 2023). Libraries were constructed by the immunoSEQ multiplex PCR assay. TCRdb took over this immuneACCESS table, retaining in-frame rearrangements with V and J assigned. Such tables are incomplete; in checked studies, under half of the missing clones stem from an unresolved V gene, and the remainder is unexplained. The sample table holds roughly 200,000 clones, of which about 93% were seen once. The top ten constitute about 1% of the sample. Taken with the paper, the label for time point translates to: about 28 days (+/-7) after the second vaccine dose. The sample's treatment or condition label, in plain terms: meningococcal conjugate vaccine given as trial control. The sequences come from peripheral blood, collected 28 days after the second dose of the MenACWY control vaccine. These receptor sequences come from an adult who received the MenACWY meningococcal vaccine as a control.

V is TRBV5-1 and J is TRBJ1-1, with D possibly matching TRBD1 (6 bases). The length of the CDR3 is 13 residues. Germline-derived CDR1 and CDR2 are SGHRS and YFSETQ. The germline V and J ends were trimmed by 0 bases and 9 bases, with 12 bases remaining between them. This CDR3 is CASSLEGTPQAFF. CDR3 bases: TGCGCCAGCAGCTTGGAAGGGACACCCCAAGCTTTCTTT.

This rearrangement joins TRBV28 to TRBJ1-4, with D perhaps matching TRBD1 (6 bases). The CDR3 runs to 14 residues. Trimming shortened V by 4 bases and J by 8 bases, and 14 bases separated the two germline ends. Germline V lookup: CDR1 MDHEN, CDR2 SYDVKM. The CDR3 loop reads CASSSAGAGEKLFF. The DNA for the CDR3 is TGTGCCAGCAGTTCGGCAGGGGCGGGGGAAAAACTGTTTTTT.

V gene TRBV24-1 combines with J gene TRBJ1-5; 8 positions agree with TRBD1. The CDR3 is 14 amino acids. Germline V gene lookup returns CDR1 KGHDR and CDR2 SFDVKD. V gave up 4 bases and J gave up 9 bases; unmatched junction bases: 7. CDR3 DNA: TGTGCCACCAGTGAAGACAGGGGTTTGAGGCCCCAGCATTTT. It is translated as CATSEDRGLRPQHF.

CDR3 loop: CASSSQMGYGYTF. CDR3 DNA: TGTGCCAGCAGTTCCCAAATGGGGTATGGCTACACCTTC. This rearrangement joins TRBV13 to TRBJ1-2; D is unresolved. The CDR3 totals 13 residues. Germline assignment: CDR1 PRHDT and CDR2 FYEKMQ (reference sequence). V was trimmed by 6 bases and J by 5 bases, leaving 13 bases between them. Using reference TRBV13 and TRBJ1-2 for the parts outside the CDR3, the full variable domain is AAGVIQSPRHLIKEKRETATLKCYPIPRHDTVYWYQQGPGQDPQFLISFYEKMQSDKGSIPDRFSAQQFSDYHSELNMSSLELGDSALYFCASSSQMGYGYTFGSGTRLTVV.

This clone turned up a few times. The chain couples TRBV28 to TRBJ1-5; weak D call: TRBD1 (5 bases). V was pared by 6 bases and J by 6 bases, with 21 bases between. The germline V gene has CDR1 MDHEN and CDR2 SYDVKM. The CDR3 runs to 16 residues. CDR3 nucleotides: TGTGCCAGCAGCCTCGGGGTGGGGGGGTTAGGTCAGCCCCAGCATTTT. Residues: CASSLGVGGLGQPQHF.

This chain links TRBV5-4 with TRBJ2-7; 8 bases agree with TRBD1. There are 14 residues in the CDR3. Germline CDR1 and CDR2: SGHNT and YYREEE (reference sequence). The V and J ends lost 0 bases and 7 bases, in that order; junction bases with no gene match: 6. In DNA, the CDR3 is TGTGCCAGCAGCTTGGGGACAGGGCTGGGGGAGCAGTACTTC. Encoded protein: CASSLGTGLGEQYF.

V usage is TRBV6-5 and J usage is TRBJ2-6; D not resolved. This CDR3 has 14 amino acids. Trimming took 10 bases from V and 1 from J, leaving 11 bases between them. From germline, CDR1 is MNHEY and CDR2 SVGAGI. The CDR3 reads CATPVWSGANVLTF. CDR3 coding DNA: TGTGCCACCCCTGTCTGGTCTGGGGCCAACGTCCTGACTTTC.

This chain uses TRBV12-3 or TRBV12-4 with TRBJ1-2; 9 bases fit TRBD1. The V gene end was trimmed by 5 bases and the J gene end by 9 bases; junction bases not matched to a gene: 7. This CDR3 contains 13 residues. CDR3 protein: CASSLGTGYSYTF. CDR3 DNA: TGTGCCAGCAGTCTCGGGACAGGGTATAGCTACACCTTC.

V usage is TRBV6-5 and J usage is TRBJ1-5; a weak D match, TRBD1 (6 bases). The CDR3 consists of 14 residues. CDR1 is MNHEY and CDR2 is SVGAGI in the germline V gene. V lost 7 bases and J lost 1, with 11 bases in between. CDR3 nucleotide sequence: TGTGCCAGCATCGTAGGGGGAAGCAATCAGCCCCAGCATTTT. Translation gives CASIVGGSNQPQHF.

J is TRBJ1-1 and V is TRBV7-9, with a tentative D call TRBD1 (6 bases). From germline, CDR1 is SEHNR and CDR2 FQNEAQ (reference sequence). The length of the CDR3 is 16 residues. V lost 1 base, J lost 1 base, and 13 bases lay in between. CDR3: CASSLVTGFGNTEAFF. CDR3 nucleotide sequence: TGTGCCAGCAGCTTAGTAACAGGGTTCGGGAACACTGAAGCTTTCTTT. Full variable domain (rest looked up from reference TRBV7-9 and TRBJ1-1): DTGVSQNPRHKITKRGQNVTFRCDPISEHNRLYWYRQTLGQGPEFLTYFQNEAQLEKSRLLSDRFSAERPKGSFSTLEIQRTEQGDSAMYLCASSLVTGFGNTEAFFGQGTRLTVV.

This rearrangement joins TRBV19 to TRBJ1-1; D is unresolved. Trimming stripped 6 bases from V and 3 bases from J, with 20 bases between. The CDR3 loop spans 16 amino acids. Per germline, CDR1 LNHDA and CDR2 SQIVND (reference sequence). The DNA of the CDR3 is TGTGCCAGTAGAAGCCCTAGTCTTACATCGTACACTGAAGCTTTCTTT. Translated: CASRSPSLTSYTEAFF.

The V and J genes are TRBV4-2 and TRBJ1-4; tentatively, D is TRBD1 (5 bases). V lost 2 bases to trimming and J lost 12 bases, with 13 bases between them. This CDR3 is built from 13 residues. From germline, CDR1 is LGHNA and CDR2 YNFKEQ. The CDR3 bases are TGTGCCAGCAGCCAATCGTCAGGGCGGGAACTGTTTTTT. This sequence encodes CASSQSSGRELFF.

The chain employs TRBV6-5 and TRBJ1-1; D is unclear. From germline, CDR1 is MNHEY and CDR2 SVGAGI. Between the trimmed V and J ends, which lost 8 bases and 3 bases, there was a span of 16 bases. The CDR3 sequence is 14 residues long. CDR3 coding DNA: TGTGCCAGCGCGAGGATGTTGAGGGACACTGAAGCTTTCTTT. This gives the protein CASARMLRDTEAFF.

The chain recombines TRBV6-2 or TRBV6-3 with TRBJ1-2, with D perhaps TRBD1 (6 bases). The germline V gene has CDR1 MNHEY and CDR2 SVGEGT. This CDR3 has 14 amino acids. Deletions cut 0 bases from V and 7 bases from J, with 12 bases between. The CDR3 coding sequence is TGTGCCAGCAGTTACTCGGGGGCCGGGAGTGGCTACACCTTC. Protein product: CASSYSGAGSGYTF.

This rearrangement joins TRBV18 to TRBJ1-1; D gene uncertain. Germline values: CDR1 KGHSH, CDR2 LQKENI. Trimming stripped 5 bases from V and 5 bases from J, with 18 bases between. This CDR3 is built from 15 residues. The chain's CDR3 is CASSFDGVSGTEAFF. In DNA, the CDR3 is TGTGCCAGCTCATTCGACGGGGTCTCGGGGACTGAAGCTTTCTTT.

The genes are TRBV18 and TRBJ1-1; D remains unclear. V was pared by 2 bases and J by 1 base, with 14 bases between. Per germline, CDR1 KGHSH and CDR2 LQKENI. This CDR3 spans 16 amino acids. CDR3 protein: CASSPGLQHRNTEAFF. CDR3 DNA: TGTGCCAGCTCACCAGGGCTCCAACATAGGAACACTGAAGCTTTCTTT.

The rearrangement uses TRBV7-9 and TRBJ1-4, with 9 bases matching TRBD1. This CDR3 region has 15 residues. Germline CDR1 is SEHNR and CDR2 is FQNEAQ (reference sequence). The V and J ends lost 4 bases and 4 bases, in that order; junction bases with no gene match: 4. The CDR3 bases are TGTGCCAGCAGCTCGTCGGGACAGGGTAATGAAAAACTGTTTTTT. This sequence encodes CASSSSGQGNEKLFF.

The V and J genes are TRBV2 and TRBJ2-7, with D possibly called TRBD1 or TRBD2 (6 bases each). The CDR3 runs to 13 residues. The V gene lost 7 bases and the J gene lost 2 bases, with 12 bases spanning the gap. The germline V gene encodes CDR1 SNHLY and CDR2 FYNNEI. This chain's CDR3 is CASNPGATYEQYF. The CDR3 DNA is TGTGCCAGCAACCCGGGGGCTACCTACGAGCAGTACTTC.

The V and J genes are TRBV7-9 and TRBJ1-2; 11 bases agree with TRBD1. V shed 4 bases, J shed 1 base, and the junction held 8 bases outside the gene matches. Per the germline V gene, CDR1 is SEHNR and CDR2 is FQNEAQ (reference sequence). The CDR3 length is 17 residues. The CDR3 DNA follows: TGTGCCAGCAGCTCCCTCACTGGGACAGGGGGTAACTATGGCTACACCTTC. This gives the protein CASSSLTGTGGNYGYTF.

V and J are TRBV19 and TRBJ1-1; 9 nucleotides line up with TRBD1. The CDR3 has 16 residues. Germline CDR1 and CDR2: LNHDA and SQIVND (reference sequence). Trimming removed 3 bases from V and 5 bases from J; junction bases left unmatched: 10. The CDR3 region is CASSIVGQGRMTEAFF. The CDR3 DNA reads TGTGCCAGTAGTATTGTAGGACAGGGGAGGATGACTGAAGCTTTCTTT. The entire variable domain, with the rest obtained from reference TRBV19 and TRBJ1-1, is as follows: DGGITQSPKYLFRKEGQNVTLSCEQNLNHDAMYWYRQDPGQGLRLIYYSQIVNDFQKGDIAEGYSVSREKKESFPLTVTSAQKNPTAFYLCASSIVGQGRMTEAFFGQGTRLTVV.